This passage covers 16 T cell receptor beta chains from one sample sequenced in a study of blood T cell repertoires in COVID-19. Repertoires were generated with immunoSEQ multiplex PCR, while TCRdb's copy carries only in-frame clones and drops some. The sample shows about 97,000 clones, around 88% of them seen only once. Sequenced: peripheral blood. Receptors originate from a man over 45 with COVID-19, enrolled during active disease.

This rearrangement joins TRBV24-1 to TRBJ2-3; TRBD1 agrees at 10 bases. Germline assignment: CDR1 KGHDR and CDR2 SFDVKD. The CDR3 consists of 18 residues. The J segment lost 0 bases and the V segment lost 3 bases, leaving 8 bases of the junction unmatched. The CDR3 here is CATSDGLDRGRSTDTQYF. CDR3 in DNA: TGTGCCACCAGTGATGGCCTTGACAGGGGGCGCAGCACAGATACGCAGTATTTT.

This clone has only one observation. Here the CDR3 reads CASSQDLQIEQYF. CDR3 DNA: TGTGCCAGCAGCCAAGATTTACAGATAGAGCAGTACTTC. V gene TRBV3-1 (or the pseudogene TRBV3-2) combines with J gene TRBJ2-7; D unresolved. CDR3 length: 13 amino acids. Germline V gene lookup returns CDR1 LGHDT and CDR2 YNNKEL (reference sequence). The germline V and J ends were trimmed by 0 bases and 7 bases, with 10 bases remaining between them.

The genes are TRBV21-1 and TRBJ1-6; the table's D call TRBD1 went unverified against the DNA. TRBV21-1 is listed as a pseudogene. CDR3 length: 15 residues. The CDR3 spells CASSNRQGMNPPLHF. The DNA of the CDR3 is TGTGCCAGCAGCAACAGACAGGGCATGAATCCACCCCTCCACTTT.

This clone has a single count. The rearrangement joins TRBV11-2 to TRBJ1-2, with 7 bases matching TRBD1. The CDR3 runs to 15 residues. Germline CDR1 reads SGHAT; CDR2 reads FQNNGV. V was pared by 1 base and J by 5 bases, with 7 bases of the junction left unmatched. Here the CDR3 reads CASSLGAWDSYGYTF. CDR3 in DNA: TGTGCCAGCAGCTTAGGAGCGTGGGACAGTTATGGCTACACCTTC. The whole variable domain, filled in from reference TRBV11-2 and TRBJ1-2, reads EAGVAQSPRYKIIEKRQSVAFWCNPISGHATLYWYQQILGQGPKLLIQFQNNGVVDDSQLPKDRFSAERLKGVDSTLKIQPAKLEDSAVYLCASSLGAWDSYGYTFGSGTRLTVV.

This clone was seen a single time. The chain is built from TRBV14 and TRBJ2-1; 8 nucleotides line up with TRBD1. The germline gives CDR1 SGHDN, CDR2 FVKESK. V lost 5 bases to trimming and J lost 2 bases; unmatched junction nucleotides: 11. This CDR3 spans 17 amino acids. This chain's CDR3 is CASSFFSGTGAYNEQFF. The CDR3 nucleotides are TGTGCCAGCAGCTTTTTTTCCGGGACAGGTGCCTACAATGAGCAGTTCTTC.

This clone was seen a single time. The CDR3 nucleotides read TGTGCCAGCAGCTTAGGGCCCGGACAGGGCCATCAGCCCCAGCATTTT. Protein product: CASSLGPGQGHQPQHF. The chain combines TRBV7-9 with TRBJ1-5; the match to TRBD1 covers 8 bases. V shed 1 base, J shed 5 bases, and the junction held 7 bases outside the gene matches. CDR1 and CDR2 from the germline V gene are SEHNR and FQNEAQ (reference sequence). This CDR3 has 16 residues.

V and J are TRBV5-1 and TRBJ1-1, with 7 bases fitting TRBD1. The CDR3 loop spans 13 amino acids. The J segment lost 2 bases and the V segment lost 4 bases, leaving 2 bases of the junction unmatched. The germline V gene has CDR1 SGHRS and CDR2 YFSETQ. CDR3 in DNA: TGCGCCAGCAGCAACAGGGGCAACACTGAAGCTTTCTTT. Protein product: CASSNRGNTEAFF.

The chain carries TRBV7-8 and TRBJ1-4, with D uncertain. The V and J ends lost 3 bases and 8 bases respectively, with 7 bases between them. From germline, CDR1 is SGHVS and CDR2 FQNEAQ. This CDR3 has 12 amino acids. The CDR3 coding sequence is TGTGCCAGCAGCTTTAACAGAGAAAAACTGTTTTTT. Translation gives CASSFNREKLFF.

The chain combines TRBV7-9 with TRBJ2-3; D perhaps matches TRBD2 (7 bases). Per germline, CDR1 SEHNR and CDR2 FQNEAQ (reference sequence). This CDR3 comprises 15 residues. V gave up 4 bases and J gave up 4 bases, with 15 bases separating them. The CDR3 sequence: CASSYGAGAPDTQYF. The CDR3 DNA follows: TGTGCCAGCAGCTACGGCGCGGGGGCACCAGATACGCAGTATTTT.

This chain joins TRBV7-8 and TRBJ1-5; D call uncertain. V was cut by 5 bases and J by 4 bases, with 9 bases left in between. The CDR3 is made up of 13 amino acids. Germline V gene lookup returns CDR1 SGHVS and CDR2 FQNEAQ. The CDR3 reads CASSRAGNQPQHF. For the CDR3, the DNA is TGTGCCAGCAGCCGGGCGGGTAATCAGCCCCAGCATTTT.

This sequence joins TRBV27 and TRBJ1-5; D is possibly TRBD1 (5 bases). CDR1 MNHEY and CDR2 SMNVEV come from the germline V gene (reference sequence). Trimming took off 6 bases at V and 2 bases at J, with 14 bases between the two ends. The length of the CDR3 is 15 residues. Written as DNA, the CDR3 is TGTGCCAGCAGGTCGGGACTCGGGGGCAATCAGCCCCAGCATTTT. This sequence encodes CASRSGLGGNQPQHF.

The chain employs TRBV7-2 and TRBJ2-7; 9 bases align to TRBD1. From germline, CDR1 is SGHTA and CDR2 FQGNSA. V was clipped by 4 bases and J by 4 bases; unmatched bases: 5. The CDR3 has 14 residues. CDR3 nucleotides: TGTGCCAGCAGCTATCCGGGACAGGGTTACGAGCAGTACTTC. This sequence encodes CASSYPGQGYEQYF.

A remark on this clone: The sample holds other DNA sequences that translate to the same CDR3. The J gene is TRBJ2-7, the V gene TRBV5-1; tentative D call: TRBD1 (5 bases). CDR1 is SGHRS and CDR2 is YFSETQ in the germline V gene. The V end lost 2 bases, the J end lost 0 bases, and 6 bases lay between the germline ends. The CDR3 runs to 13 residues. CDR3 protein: CASSFDSSYEQYF. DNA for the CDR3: TGCGCCAGCAGCTTTGACAGCTCCTACGAGCAGTACTTC.

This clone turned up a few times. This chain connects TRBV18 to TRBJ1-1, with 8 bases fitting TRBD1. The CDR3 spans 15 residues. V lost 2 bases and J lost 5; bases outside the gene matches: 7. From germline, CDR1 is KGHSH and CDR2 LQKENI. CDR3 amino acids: CASSPKTGGRTEAFF. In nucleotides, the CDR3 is TGTGCCAGCTCACCAAAAACAGGGGGGCGTACTGAAGCTTTCTTT.

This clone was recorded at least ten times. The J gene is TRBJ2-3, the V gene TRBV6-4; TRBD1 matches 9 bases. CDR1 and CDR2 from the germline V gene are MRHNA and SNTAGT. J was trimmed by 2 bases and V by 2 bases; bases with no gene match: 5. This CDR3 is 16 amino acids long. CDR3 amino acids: CASSDGTGQHTDTQYF. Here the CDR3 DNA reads TGTGCCAGCAGTGACGGGACAGGGCAACACACAGATACGCAGTATTTT.

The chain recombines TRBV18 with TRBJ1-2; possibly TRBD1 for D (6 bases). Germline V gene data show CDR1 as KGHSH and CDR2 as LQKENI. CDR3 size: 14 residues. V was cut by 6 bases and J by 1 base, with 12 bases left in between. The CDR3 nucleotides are TGTGCCAGCTCCCTGGACAGAAATAACTATGGCTACACCTTC. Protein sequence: CASSLDRNNYGYTF.